This section outlines one TCR beta chain sequence together with its context. Measured with immunoSEQ multiplex PCR; TCRdb has only the in-frame clones, and not every one. The table lists about 70,000 clones, approximately 89% of them singletons. This entry comes from a study of blood T cell repertoires in COVID-19. The CDR3 has 15 residues. Germline CDR1 reads SGHDT; CDR2 reads YYEEEE. V lost 4 bases and J lost 0, with 11 bases in between. The TCR comes from a man in his sixties with acute or convalescent COVID-19. The chain is built from TRBV5-6 and TRBJ1-5; D perhaps matches TRBD1 (5 bases). Material for sequencing was peripheral blood. The DNA for the CDR3 is TGTGCCAGCAGCAGTAGACAGCATAGCAATCAGCCCCAGCATTTT. Its protein is CASSSRQHSNQPQHF.